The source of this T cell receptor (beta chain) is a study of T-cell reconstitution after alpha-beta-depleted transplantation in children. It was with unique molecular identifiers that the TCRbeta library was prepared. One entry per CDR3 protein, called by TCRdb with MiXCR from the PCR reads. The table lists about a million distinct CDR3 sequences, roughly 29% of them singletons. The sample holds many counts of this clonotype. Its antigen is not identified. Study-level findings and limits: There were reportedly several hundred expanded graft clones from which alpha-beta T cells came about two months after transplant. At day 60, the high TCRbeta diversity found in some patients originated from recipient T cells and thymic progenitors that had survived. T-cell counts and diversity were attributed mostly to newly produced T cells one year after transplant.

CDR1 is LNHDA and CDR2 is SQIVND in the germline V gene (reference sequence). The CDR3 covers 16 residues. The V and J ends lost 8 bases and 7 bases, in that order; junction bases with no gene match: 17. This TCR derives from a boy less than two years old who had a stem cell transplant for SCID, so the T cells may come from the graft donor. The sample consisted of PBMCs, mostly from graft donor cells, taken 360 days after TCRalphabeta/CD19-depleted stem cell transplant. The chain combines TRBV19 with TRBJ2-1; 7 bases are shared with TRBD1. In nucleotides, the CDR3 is TGTGCCAGTGGTAGAAGCGGACAGGCTGGGTTGAATGAGCAGTTCTTC. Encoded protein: CASGRSGQAGLNEQFF.